The rows below give T cell receptor beta chains drawn from one sample of a study of blood T cell repertoires in COVID-19. Assay used: immunoSEQ multiplex PCR; TCRdb lists only in-frame clones, some missing. The data show about 300,000 clones, under 90% seen once. The sample consisted of peripheral blood. These receptor sequences come from a woman aged 25 to 39 with COVID-19, enrolled during active disease. CDR3s include the opening cysteine and the closing phenylalanine or tryptophan. Each record gives: clone size, J gene, D gene, V gene, CDR3 protein, CDR3 DNA. The D gene is left open where the match is weak. Size is stated for part of the rows, as once, few or many counts, or as a class when the clone is expanded.

>NA|TRBJ2-2|NA|TRBV5-5
CASSRGLSGELFF
TGTGCCAGCAGCCGGGGTTTATCGGGGGAGCTGTTTTTT
>NA|TRBJ2-3|TRBD2|TRBV2
CASSVSLLGLAGRTDTQYF
TGTGCCAGCAGTGTTTCCCTGCTGGGACTAGCGGGGAGGACAGATACGCAGTATTTT
>few|TRBJ1-4|NA|TRBV10-1
CAREGGATNEKLFF
TGCGCCCGGGAGGGGGGAGCAACTAATGAAAAACTGTTTTTT
>NA|TRBJ1-2|TRBD1|TRBV15
CATSRDPPRTGRHTF
TGTGCCACCAGCAGAGATCCGCCGAGGACAGGAAGGCACACCTTC
>few|TRBJ1-2|TRBD1|TRBV28
CASREYRGRGYTF
TGTGCCAGCAGAGAATACAGGGGGCGGGGCTACACCTTC
>NA|TRBJ1-6|NA|TRBV12-5
CASGFKAGPHGSSYNSPLHF
TGTGCTAGTGGTTTTAAGGCTGGGCCCCATGGGAGCTCCTATAATTCACCCCTCCACTTT
>NA|TRBJ1-5|NA|TRBV10-2
CASRGETGLSNQPQHF
TGCGCCAGCAGGGGAGAGACAGGACTTAGCAATCAGCCCCAGCATTTT
>NA|TRBJ2-1|NA|TRBV24-1
CATSDLSGRNEQFF
TGTGCCACCAGTGATTTGTCAGGTCGGAATGAGCAGTTCTTC
>once|TRBJ1-5|TRBD1|TRBV7-9
CASSLGDRENQPQHF
TGTGCCAGCAGCTTAGGGGACAGGGAGAATCAGCCCCAGCATTTT
>NA|TRBJ1-2|NA|TRBV6-1
CASSEVVRAYYGYTF
TGTGCCAGCAGTGAAGTTGTCAGGGCTTACTATGGCTACACCTTC
>NA|TRBJ1-1|NA|TRBV6-6
CASSYSKGVNTEAFF
TGTGCCAGCAGTTACTCGAAGGGAGTGAACACTGAAGCTTTCTTT
>NA|TRBJ1-6|NA|TRBV28
CASSRKGGSPLHF
TGTGCCAGCAGCCGAAAGGGAGGCTCACCCCTCCACTTT
>NA|TRBJ2-1|NA|TRBV6-2/TRBV6-3
CASSWLAEYNEQFF
TGTGCCAGCAGTTGGCTTGCGGAATACAATGAGCAGTTCTTC
>NA|TRBJ1-1|TRBD1|TRBV5-6
CASSRGQMNTEAFF
TGTGCCAGCAGCAGGGGACAGATGAACACTGAAGCTTTCTTT
>few|TRBJ1-5|TRBD1|TRBV2
CASSEARGQGNQPQHF
TGTGCCAGCAGTGAAGCGAGAGGACAGGGCAATCAGCCCCAGCATTTT
>NA|TRBJ1-1|TRBD1|TRBV6-5
CASSRDREATEAFF
TGTGCCAGCAGCAGGGACAGGGAAGCCACTGAAGCTTTCTTT
>NA|TRBJ2-5|NA|TRBV6-2/TRBV6-3
CASSYPPRGETQYF
TGTGCCAGCAGTTACCCCCCCCGGGGAGAGACCCAGTACTTC
>NA|TRBJ2-3|NA|TRBV19
CASSSTGTSTDTQYF
TGTGCCAGTAGTTCCACCGGGACTAGCACAGATACGCAGTATTTT
>NA|TRBJ1-4|NA|TRBV6-2/TRBV6-3
CASSYQGEKLFF
TGTGCCAGCAGTTATCAGGGGGAAAAACTGTTTTTT
>NA|TRBJ1-2|TRBD1|TRBV24-1
CATSDTGGLYGYTF
TGTGCCACCAGTGATACAGGGGGCCTCTATGGCTACACCTTC
>NA|TRBJ2-1|TRBD2|TRBV6-2/TRBV6-3
CASSQGLAGGRSYNEQFF
TGTGCCAGCAGTCAAGGACTAGCGGGGGGGCGCTCCTACAATGAGCAGTTCTTC
>NA|TRBJ1-2|TRBD1|TRBV29-1
CSVTDRGAGYTF
TGCAGCGTGACAGACAGGGGAGCCGGCTACACCTTC
>once|TRBJ2-2|TRBD1|TRBV3-1/TRBV3-2
CASSRGQGYLGLTGELFF
TGTGCCAGCAGCCGAGGACAGGGGTATTTGGGTCTTACCGGGGAGCTGTTTTTT
>NA|TRBJ2-7|NA|TRBV27
CASSLSLGAGYEQYF
TGTGCCAGCAGTTTGTCCCTGGGGGCTGGATACGAGCAGTACTTC
>NA|TRBJ1-3|NA|TRBV3-1/TRBV3-2
CASSRGDTGNTIYF
TGTGCCAGCAGCCGAGGGGACACTGGAAACACCATATATTTT
>NA|TRBJ2-2|TRBD2|TRBV19
CASSMRTSGTGELFF
TGTGCCAGTAGTATGCGGACTAGCGGAACCGGGGAGCTGTTTTTT
>NA|TRBJ2-2|TRBD2|TRBV5-1
CASSLGRGAGELFF
TGCGCCAGCAGCTTGGGACGGGGGGCCGGGGAGCTGTTTTTT
>NA|TRBJ2-7|NA|TRBV4-3
CASSQDRQGLDEQYF
TGCGCCAGCAGCCAAGATCGACAGGGACTGGACGAGCAGTACTTC
>NA|TRBJ1-4|NA|TRBV19
CASSVTPPQTNEKLFF
TGTGCCAGTAGTGTCACACCCCCGCAGACTAATGAAAAACTGTTTTTT
>NA|TRBJ1-2|NA|TRBV5-1
CASSEGMEGELYGYTF
TGCGCCAGCAGCGAAGGAATGGAGGGAGAACTCTATGGCTACACCTTC
>NA|TRBJ2-1|NA|TRBV4-1
CASSLSSLSSYNEQFF
TGCGCCAGCAGCCTATCTAGCCTAAGCTCCTACAATGAGCAGTTCTTC
>NA|TRBJ1-1|NA|TRBV12-3/TRBV12-4
CASMTLGETEAFF
TGTGCCAGCATGACCCTGGGAGAGACTGAAGCTTTCTTT
>NA|TRBJ1-3|NA|TRBV18
CASSPQSISGNTIYF
TGTGCCAGCTCTCCACAGTCTATCTCTGGAAACACCATATATTTT
>NA|TRBJ2-4|NA|TRBV6-1
CASSEATLGASKNIQYF
TGTGCCAGCAGTGAGGCAACTTTGGGGGCGAGCAAAAACATTCAGTACTTC
>NA|TRBJ1-2|NA|TRBV5-4
CASSSGRGLLGYTF
TGTGCCAGCAGCTCGGGGCGGGGGCTCTTAGGCTACACCTTC